The T cell receptor beta chain described here comes from a study of T cell responses to AZD1222 COVID-19 vaccine. Germline-derived CDR1 and CDR2 are SGHRS and YFSETQ. V shed 2 bases, J shed 1 base, and the junction held 4 bases outside the gene matches. The CDR3 spans 17 residues. Generated by immunoSEQ multiplex PCR, the TCRdb table keeps only in-frame clones and is missing some. In the table there are about 72,000 clones, around 86% of which are singletons. The clonotype originates from an adult in good health. This material consisted of peripheral blood, taken on day 0 of AZD1222 vaccination. The gene calls are TRBV5-1 and TRBJ2-1; 12 bases map to TRBD2. CDR3 sequence: CASSFKTSGGSYNEQFF. The CDR3 DNA is TGCGCCAGCAGCTTTAAGACTAGCGGGGGATCCTACAATGAGCAGTTCTTC. Together with reference TRBV5-1 and TRBJ2-1, the CDR3 gives the full variable domain: KAGVTQTPRYLIKTRGQQVTLSCSPISGHRSVSWYQQTPGQGLQFLFEYFSETQRNKGNFPGRFSGRQFSNSRSEMNVSTLELGDSALYLCASSFKTSGGSYNEQFFGPGTRLTVL.